The 8 T cell receptor beta chains below were found in one sample sequenced in a study of T cells in localized non-small cell lung cancer. Measured with immunoSEQ multiplex PCR; TCRdb has only the in-frame clones, and not every one. The table has tens of thousands of clones, 75% to 90% seen once. Source: PBMCs, taken before any cancer treatment. The receptors were sampled from a man aged 35 to 70 with stage II squamous cell lung carcinoma.

The chain combines TRBV6-1 with TRBJ1-6; no clear D gene. Germline V lookup: CDR1 MNHNS, CDR2 SASEGT. V was cut by 4 bases and J by 0 bases, with 16 bases left in between. There are 18 residues in the CDR3. The CDR3 is CASSADRGVSSYNSPLHF. CDR3 DNA: TGTGCCAGCAGTGCGGACCGAGGAGTAAGCTCCTATAATTCACCCCTCCACTTT.

The V gene is TRBV6-4, the J gene TRBJ2-3; D may be TRBD1 (5 bases). The germline V and J ends were trimmed by 5 bases and 4 bases, with 10 bases remaining between them. The CDR3 length is 13 residues. Germline V gene data show CDR1 as MRHNA and CDR2 as SNTAGT. CDR3: CASSNQGADTQYF. CDR3 in DNA: TGTGCCAGCAGTAATCAGGGTGCAGATACGCAGTATTTT.

In its sample, this clone was seen once. J is TRBJ1-1 and V is TRBV5-8; D gene ambiguous. The CDR3 is made up of 14 amino acids. Germline values: CDR1 SGHTS, CDR2 YDEGEE. V was cut by 6 bases and J by 5 bases, with 17 bases left in between. The CDR3 bases are TGTGCCAGCACCCAGTGGGTTAAGAGGACTGAAGCTTTCTTT. Protein sequence: CASTQWVKRTEAFF.

This clone showed up just once. This chain uses TRBV10-3 with TRBJ2-3, with D perhaps matching TRBD2 (7 bases). Germline loops: CDR1 ENHRY, CDR2 SYGVKD. The germline V and J ends were trimmed by 2 bases and 1 base, with 13 bases remaining between them. This CDR3 is built from 16 residues. CDR3: CAISEPGGRRTDTQYF. The CDR3 DNA follows: TGTGCCATCAGTGAGCCGGGGGGCCGGCGCACAGATACGCAGTATTTT.

The rearrangement links TRBV18 to TRBJ2-1; a possible D gene is TRBD1 (6 bases). Germline lookup yields CDR1 KGHSH and CDR2 LQKENI. The CDR3 totals 15 residues. V was clipped by 4 bases and J by 0 bases, with 10 bases between them. As DNA, the CDR3 is TGTGCCAGCTCACTGACAGGAAGCTCCTACAATGAGCAGTTCTTC. As protein: CASSLTGSSYNEQFF.

The sample holds a few counts of this clone. The chain recombines TRBV4-3 with TRBJ2-5, with TRBD2 identical over 8 bases. The CDR3 runs 14 residues. Germline CDR1 LGHNA, CDR2 YSLEER. V was pared by 0 bases and J by 9 bases, with 6 bases of the junction left unmatched. The CDR3 DNA reads TGCGCCAGCAGCCAAGAGGGTAGCGGGGTCTCCCAGTACTTC. Encoded protein: CASSQEGSGVSQYF.

The J gene is TRBJ2-1, the V gene TRBV13; no clear D gene. Looked up from germline, CDR1 is PRHDT and CDR2 is FYEKMQ (reference sequence). V was trimmed by 2 bases and J by 10 bases, leaving 6 bases between them. There are 11 residues in the CDR3. The CDR3 sequence: CASSLRAEQFF. CDR3 in DNA: TGTGCCAGCAGCTTACGGGCGGAGCAGTTCTTC.

The J gene is TRBJ1-2, the V gene TRBV19; 8 nucleotides align to TRBD1. Germline V gives CDR1 LNHDA, CDR2 SQIVND (reference sequence). Germline trimming cut 4 bases from V and 3 bases from J; bases unmatched to any gene: 7. The CDR3 is 15 residues long. CDR3 DNA sequence: TGTGCCAGTAGTAATAAGGGGACAGGCGACTATGGCTACACCTTC. Protein: CASSNKGTGDYGYTF.